These 17 T cell receptor beta chains originate from one sample sequenced in a study of tumor-infiltrating lymphocytes in oesophageal squamous cell carcinoma. TCRdb passed the PCR reads through MiXCR, listing each CDR3 protein once. Of approximately 20,000 distinct CDR3 sequences listed, 40% to 50% are singletons. The sequenced sample was esophageal tumor tissue. The origin of the receptors is a male donor with esophageal squamous cell carcinoma.

Many counts were recorded for this clonotype. The chain is built from TRBV7-2 and TRBJ1-1, with D uncertain. Germline-derived CDR1 and CDR2 are SGHTA and FQGNSA. The V gene lost 10 bases and the J gene lost 1 base, with 16 bases spanning the gap. This CDR3 is built from 14 residues. This chain's CDR3 is CATHPLVKNTEAFF. The CDR3 DNA is TGTGCCACCCACCCCCTGGTGAAGAACACTGAAGCTTTCTTT.

The chain has TRBV6-6 and TRBJ1-3; D is unclear. This CDR3 is 13 amino acids long. With 2 bases removed from V and 3 bases from J, the gap between germline ends came to 5 bases. From germline, CDR1 is MNHNY and CDR2 SVGAGI (reference sequence). The DNA for the CDR3 is TGTGCCAGCAGTTACGGGTTTGGAAACACCATATATTTT. It codes for CASSYGFGNTIYF.

The table lists this clonotype with many counts. This chain joins TRBV7-9 and TRBJ2-7, with a possible D match to TRBD2 (5 bases). The CDR3 is made up of 12 amino acids. V dropped 3 bases and J dropped 9 bases, with 12 bases sitting between them. Germline V CDR1 and CDR2: SEHNR, FQNEAQ (reference sequence). The CDR3: CASSLEVTRQYF. The CDR3 nucleotides read TGTGCCAGCAGCTTGGAGGTAACGAGGCAGTACTTC. The full variable domain, its missing parts supplied by reference TRBV7-9 and TRBJ2-7, is DTGVSQNPRHKITKRGQNVTFRCDPISEHNRLYWYRQTLGQGPEFLTYFQNEAQLEKSRLLSDRFSAERPKGSFSTLEIQRTEQGDSAMYLCASSLEVTRQYFGPGTRLTVT.

Comment on this clonotype: Just one base apart from a much larger clone, this may be a read error. V is TRBV11-3 and J is TRBJ2-1; possible D gene TRBD2, 5 bases. The CDR3 covers 15 residues. V was pared by 5 bases and J by 10 bases, with 21 bases between. CDR1 is SGHNT and CDR2 is YENEEA in the germline V gene. CDR3 sequence: CASSPCKSGTYEQFF. The CDR3 DNA reads as TGTGCCAGCAGCCCGTGTAAGAGCGGAACCTACGAGCAGTTCTTC.

The V gene is TRBV7-4, the J gene TRBJ2-5; 8 positions agree with TRBD1. The V segment lost 5 bases and the J segment 4 bases; nucleotides outside the gene matches: 9. CDR3 length equals 15 residues. Per the germline V gene, CDR1 is SGHVT and CDR2 is SQSDAQ. In DNA form, the CDR3 reads TGTGCCAGCAGCCCCTCACAGGGGGGCGGAGAGACCCAGTACTTC. Translation gives CASSPSQGGGETQYF.

About this clonotype: A read error may account for a junction end that differs from germline. The rearrangement uses TRBV7-6 and TRBJ2-5; 10 bases line up with TRBD2. The J call may be incorrect, as the DNA end agrees better with TRBJ2-1. This CDR3 comprises 16 residues. Looked up from germline, CDR1 is SGHVS and CDR2 is FNYEAQ. CDR3: CASSLEVGLAYNEQFF. DNA of the CDR3: TGTGCTAGCAGCTTAGAAGTGGGACTAGCGTACAATGAGCAGTTCTTC.

The chain employs TRBV5-1 and TRBJ1-5; perhaps TRBD1 as D (6 bases). The ends were cut back, 0 bases at V and 4 bases at J, with 14 bases in the middle. The CDR3 covers 16 residues. CDR1 is SGHRS, CDR2 YFSETQ, per germline. This CDR3 is CASSLDGGPSNQPQHF. The CDR3 DNA follows: TGCGCCAGCAGCTTGGATGGGGGGCCCTCGAATCAGCCCCAGCATTTT. Supplemented by reference TRBV5-1 and TRBJ1-5, the full variable domain reads KAGVTQTPRYLIKTRGQQVTLSCSPISGHRSVSWYQQTPGQGLQFLFEYFSETQRNKGNFPGRFSGRQFSNSRSEMNVSTLELGDSALYLCASSLDGGPSNQPQHFGDGTRLSIL.

This clonotype came up a few times. The chain combines TRBV4-1 with TRBJ2-7, with D perhaps TRBD1 (5 bases). Germline CDR1 is MGHRA and CDR2 is YSYEKL. V lost 8 bases and J lost 6, with 11 bases in between. The CDR3 covers 11 residues. As DNA, the CDR3 is TGCGCCAGCCGTCAGGGTCTCGAGCAGTACTTC. Its protein is CASRQGLEQYF.

Concerning this clonotype itself: Because the CDR3 is missing its conserved closing phenylalanine or tryptophan, this is likely a read error. The DNA is left out, because the CDR3 cannot be placed on it with certainty; the CDR3 is given as TCRdb lists it. This CDR3 reads CASSFGGGTEAFFGA. The J gene is TRBJ2-5, the V gene TRBV7-3; the tabulated D call, TRBD2, remains unverified against the DNA. From germline, CDR1 is SGHTA and CDR2 FQGTGA. The CDR3 region is 15 residues in length, termini included.

This clonotype was counted at least ten times. The rearrangement uses TRBV2 and TRBJ2-7; 12 bases are shared with TRBD2. Trimming at V came to 6 bases and at J to 7 bases, leaving 7 bases not matched to a gene. CDR3 length equals 14 residues. Looked up from germline, CDR1 is SNHLY and CDR2 is FYNNEI. CDR3 in amino acids: CASSTSGRRGEQYF. DNA of the CDR3: TGTGCCAGCAGCACTAGCGGGAGGAGAGGGGAGCAGTACTTC.

This sequence joins TRBV7-4 and TRBJ2-6; TRBD1 matches at 10 bases. Judging by the DNA end, TRBJ2-1 fits better; the J call may be wrong. CDR3 length: 14 amino acids. Looked up from germline, CDR1 is SGHVT and CDR2 is SQSDAQ. CDR3 DNA sequence: TGTGCCAGCAGCACGGGACAGGGGTACAATGAGCAGTTCTTC. Its protein product is CASSTGQGYNEQFF.

The J gene is TRBJ2-7, the V gene TRBV5-4; TRBD1 matches 8 bases. The J call may be wrong; the DNA end is better matched by TRBJ2-5. The CDR3 runs to 14 residues. Germline V lookup: CDR1 SGHNT, CDR2 YYREEE (reference sequence). The DNA for the CDR3 is TGTGCCAGCAGCTCCGGACAGGGTCGGGAGACCCAGTACTTC. Translated: CASSSGQGRETQYF.

This clonotype was counted ten times or more. This chain connects TRBV12-3 or TRBV12-4 to TRBJ1-2; maybe TRBD1 (5 bases). With 6 bases removed from V and 2 bases from J, the gap between germline ends came to 16 bases. The CDR3 is 15 amino acids. The CDR3 here is CASSPQGGVNYGYTF. The DNA for the CDR3 is TGTGCCAGCAGCCCCCAGGGAGGTGTGAACTATGGCTACACCTTC.

V and J are TRBV7-2 and TRBJ2-3; 15 nucleotides match TRBD2. The germline V gene encodes CDR1 SGHTA and CDR2 FQGNSA. The CDR3 length is 14 residues. The V and J ends lost 6 bases and 15 bases, in that order; junction bases with no gene match: 10. CDR3 DNA sequence: TGTGCCAGCAGGCCGACCGGGACTAGCGGGAGGACCTATTTT. Its protein is CASRPTGTSGRTYF.

This clonotype was seen a handful of times. The genes are TRBV7-9 and TRBJ2-1; 7 nucleotides agree with TRBD2. This CDR3 comprises 17 residues. The V gene's germline CDR1 is SEHNR and CDR2 FQNEAQ (reference sequence). V shed 1 base and J 0 bases; nucleotides not matched to a gene: 6. The CDR3 coding sequence is TGTGCCAGCAGCTTAGGCCTCGGGGGGAGCTCCTACAATGAGCAGTTCTTC. This codes for CASSLGLGGSSYNEQFF.

The chain links TRBV24-1 to TRBJ2-4; D might be TRBD2 (5 bases). The J call may not be correct, given that the DNA end is closer to TRBJ2-5. There are 16 residues in the CDR3. Germline-derived CDR1 and CDR2 are KGHDR and SFDVKD. The CDR3 loop reads CATSDRSGGASETQYF. CDR3 sequence (DNA): TGTGCCACCAGTGACCGCAGCGGAGGAGCTTCAGAGACCCAGTACTTC.

This clonotype was seen a handful of times. Since a much larger clone is just one base distant, this may be a read error. This rearrangement joins TRBV6-1 to TRBJ2-1, with 13 bases lining up with TRBD2. Near its end, the DNA agrees better with TRBJ2-7, so the J call may be wrong. The CDR3 has 15 residues. From germline, CDR1 is MNHNS and CDR2 SASEGT. CDR3 DNA sequence: TGTGCCAGCAGCCAACTAGCGGGAGGGCCGGTTGAGCAGTACTTC. Protein sequence: CASSQLAGGPVEQYF.